This T cell receptor (beta chain) is from a study of sequential checkpoint blockade in melanoma. The table came from immunoSEQ multiplex PCR; TCRdb's copy has only in-frame clones and leaves some out. The data show nearly 11,000 clones, around four fifths seen once. The CDR3 has 13 amino acids. Germline V gene sequence: CDR1 MNHEY, CDR2 SVGAGI. V was pared by 2 bases and J by 8 bases, with 4 bases of the junction left unmatched. Sample treatment: randomized to nivolumab then ipilimumab (arm A) or the reverse (arm B). The sample consisted of CD8+ T cells sorted from blood (inferred from file names), taken from a patient given nivolumab and ipilimumab in sequence. J is TRBJ1-2 and V is TRBV6-5; 8 positions match TRBD1. This sequence was found in a human donor with melanoma. The CDR3 sequence is CASSYAGGGGYTF. Here the CDR3 DNA reads TGTGCCAGCAGTTACGCAGGGGGCGGCGGCTACACCTTC.